The 29 T cell receptor beta chains in this list originate from one sample, sequenced in a study of blood T cells in healthy people across ages. Alongside a J-beta primer mix, a sample-barcoded 5' primer served in a second PCR lasting roughly 7 to 11 cycles. TCRdb used MiXCR to reprocess the 5' RACE reads, holding one entry per CDR3 protein. Found here are 350,000 to 450,000 distinct CDR3 sequences, roughly half of them singletons; the top ten hold roughly 51%. Input material: blood. The source is a man aged 55 to 69 in good health.

The sample holds a few counts of this clonotype. The J gene is TRBJ2-4, the V gene TRBV4-2; 9 bases align to TRBD1. The CDR3 consists of 17 residues. V lost 1 base and J lost 3; bases outside the gene matches: 7. Germline CDR1 is LGHNA and CDR2 is YNFKEQ. The CDR3 bases are TGTGCCAGCAGCCAAGGGACACAGGGGGCAGGCAAAAACATTCAGTACTTC. Its protein product is CASSQGTQGAGKNIQYF.

This rearrangement joins TRBV13 to TRBJ1-2; D not resolved. Germline assignment: CDR1 PRHDT and CDR2 FYEKMQ (reference sequence). This CDR3 has 13 residues. Trimming shortened V by 1 base and J by 5 bases, and 8 bases separated the two germline ends. The CDR3 reads CASSLVLFYGYTF. The CDR3 bases are TGTGCCAGCAGCTTAGTGCTTTTTTATGGCTACACCTTC. The full variable domain, completed using reference TRBV13 and TRBJ1-2, is AAGVIQSPRHLIKEKRETATLKCYPIPRHDTVYWYQQGPGQDPQFLISFYEKMQSDKGSIPDRFSAQQFSDYHSELNMSSLELGDSALYFCASSLVLFYGYTFGSGTRLTVV.

The chain carries TRBV6-1 and TRBJ1-5; D may be TRBD1 (5 bases). The CDR3 sequence is 16 residues long. Trimming removed 0 bases from V and 3 bases from J, with 12 bases in between. Germline assignment: CDR1 MNHNS and CDR2 SASEGT. The CDR3 sequence: CASSEAHRTNNQPQHF. In DNA, the CDR3 is TGTGCCAGCAGTGAAGCGCACAGGACCAACAATCAGCCCCAGCATTTT.

A few counts support this clonotype. J is TRBJ1-5 and V is TRBV6-6, with no clear D. Per germline, CDR1 MNHNY and CDR2 SVGAGI (reference sequence). The CDR3 consists of 13 residues. V gave up 7 bases and J gave up 4 bases, with 11 bases separating them. CDR3 nucleotides: TGTGCCAGCACCCCATCCCAAAATCAGCCCCAGCATTTT. Protein: CASTPSQNQPQHF.

As to this clonotype: Sequence at one end of the junction differs from germline and may be a read error. The chain couples TRBV12-3 or TRBV12-4 to TRBJ2-4; TRBD2 matches 12 bases. This CDR3 region has 14 residues. This CDR3 reads CASSLAGGEDIQYF. The DNA for the CDR3 is TGTGCCAGCAGTCTAGCGGGGGGGGAGGACATTCAGTACTTC.

About this clonotype: Compared with germline, one end of the junction differs, possibly owing to a read error. The CDR3 protein is CAGRPHGQGAQETQYF. The CDR3 nucleotides read TGTGCCGGCAGACCCCACGGACAGGGGGCCCAAGAGACCCAGTACTTC. The V and J genes are TRBV6-2 or TRBV6-3 and TRBJ2-5, with TRBD1 matching 11 bases. There are 16 residues in the CDR3. The germline gives CDR1 MNHEY, CDR2 SVGEGT.

This clonotype was seen a handful of times. The gene calls are TRBV29-1 and TRBJ2-3, with TRBD1 matching over 9 bases. Losses at the gene ends were 5 bases for V and 1 base for J; bases not matched to a gene: 4. This CDR3 has 14 residues. In germline, CDR1 is SQVTM, CDR2 ANQGSEA. CDR3 amino acids: CSVRDRAGTDTQYF. The CDR3 DNA sequence: TGCAGCGTTAGGGACAGGGCCGGCACAGATACGCAGTATTTT.

This clonotype was detected a few times. The chain joins TRBV27 to TRBJ2-3, with 8 bases lining up with TRBD1. V lost 9 bases, J lost 4 bases, and 18 bases stayed unmatched. This CDR3 is built from 17 residues. Germline CDR1 is MNHEY and CDR2 is SMNVEV (reference sequence). CDR3 bases: TGTGCCAGTAGGCAGACGGAGGACAGGGACCCTCCAGATACGCAGTATTTT. Its translation: CASRQTEDRDPPDTQYF.

The V and J genes are TRBV20-1 and TRBJ2-3; D is uncertain. This CDR3 contains 15 residues. V was shortened by 1 base and J by 0 bases, with 11 bases between the two germline ends. From germline, CDR1 is DFQATT and CDR2 SNEGSKA (reference sequence). As DNA, the CDR3 is TGCAGTGCTAGAGCCGGCTCCTCTAGCACAGATACGCAGTATTTT. Its translation: CSARAGSSSTDTQYF.

The gene calls are TRBV10-3 and TRBJ2-5; D is unclear. The V gene lost 2 bases and the J gene lost 5 bases, with 9 bases spanning the gap. Germline-derived CDR1 and CDR2 are ENHRY and SYGVKD. The CDR3 is 13 amino acids. This chain's CDR3 is CAISEISWETQYF. CDR3 nucleotides: TGTGCCATCAGTGAGATTTCATGGGAGACCCAGTACTTC.

The chain links TRBV4-1 to TRBJ2-3, with D possibly being TRBD1 (6 bases). Trimming cost V 0 bases and J 0 bases, with 13 bases left between them. Germline CDR1 is MGHRA and CDR2 is YSYEKL. There are 17 residues in the CDR3. The CDR3 loop reads CASSQEPVGASTDTQYF. In nucleotides, the CDR3 is TGCGCCAGCAGCCAAGAACCGGTGGGGGCTAGCACAGATACGCAGTATTTT.

The chain links TRBV20-1 to TRBJ1-5; D unresolved. The V gene lost 3 bases and the J gene lost 1 base, with 16 bases spanning the gap. The CDR3 spans 16 residues. Germline V gene data show CDR1 as DFQATT and CDR2 as SNEGSKA (reference sequence). The CDR3 is CSASYTPVGSNQPQHF. The CDR3 DNA is TGCAGTGCTAGTTACACCCCAGTGGGGAGCAATCAGCCCCAGCATTTT.

In its sample, this clonotype was seen once. This sequence joins TRBV25-1 and TRBJ1-1; TRBD1 matches at 7 bases. Per the germline V gene, CDR1 is MGHDK and CDR2 is SYGVNS. The CDR3 sequence is 13 residues long. Trimming cost V 7 bases and J 8 bases; bases outside gene matches: 10. This CDR3 is CASTHRGDREAFF. The CDR3 DNA sequence: TGTGCCAGCACTCACAGAGGGGACAGAGAAGCTTTCTTT. Variable domain in full (rest from reference TRBV25-1 and TRBJ1-1): EADIYQTPRYLVIGTGKKITLECSQTMGHDKMYWYQQDPGMELHLIHYSYGVNSTEKGDLSSESTVSRIRTEHFPLTLESARPSHTSQYLCASTHRGDREAFFGQGTRLTVV.

This clonotype has just a few counts. The gene calls are TRBV7-9 and TRBJ2-5; no clear D. Germline loops: CDR1 SEHNR, CDR2 FQNEAQ (reference sequence). The CDR3 extends over 14 amino acids. V was clipped by 6 bases and J by 5 bases, with 16 bases between them. The CDR3 DNA is TGTGCCAGCAGTCGGGTAAAGGGCCAGGAGACCCAGTACTTC. Protein sequence: CASSRVKGQETQYF.

In DNA form, the CDR3 reads TGTGCCAGCTCACCACCGGCTGGACTAGCGGGAGGCCAGAGCTCCTACAATGAGCAGTTCTTC. As protein: CASSPPAGLAGGQSSYNEQFF. V gene TRBV18 combines with J gene TRBJ2-1; TRBD2 aligns across 14 bases. The V gene end was trimmed by 0 bases and the J gene end by 0 bases; junction bases not matched to a gene: 10. Germline V gives CDR1 KGHSH, CDR2 LQKENI. The CDR3 loop spans 21 amino acids.

This clonotype has only a few counts. This chain connects TRBV7-9 to TRBJ2-3; 8 nucleotides agree with TRBD2. The CDR3 has 17 residues. Germline V lookup: CDR1 SEHNR, CDR2 FQNEAQ (reference sequence). With V trimmed by 2 bases and J by 2 bases, 9 bases remained unmatched. The CDR3: CASSLREGSGPTDTQYF. The DNA for the CDR3 is TGTGCCAGCAGCTTACGGGAGGGTAGCGGTCCCACAGATACGCAGTATTTT.

This chain connects TRBV7-3 to TRBJ2-3; 11 bases agree with TRBD2. The CDR3 spans 17 residues. Per the germline V gene, CDR1 is SGHTA and CDR2 is FQGTGA. V gave up 5 bases and J gave up 10 bases; unmatched junction bases: 17. The CDR3 region is CASSPKGLAGGGDAQYF. In DNA form, the CDR3 reads TGTGCCAGCAGCCCGAAAGGGCTAGCGGGAGGAGGGGATGCGCAGTATTTT. Full variable domain (remainder filled in from reference TRBV7-3 and TRBJ2-3): GAGVSQTPSNKVTEKGKYVELRCDPISGHTALYWYRQSLGQGPEFLIYFQGTGAADDSGLPNDRFFAVRPEGSVSTLKIQRTERGDSAVYLCASSPKGLAGGGDAQYFGPGTRLTVL.

The table lists this clonotype with a few counts. V and J are TRBV12-3 or TRBV12-4 and TRBJ1-5; no definite D call. CDR3 size: 14 residues. V lost 5 bases and J 4 bases, leaving 12 bases between the germline ends. Written as DNA, the CDR3 is TGTGCCAGCAGTCTTAGGACGGCTAATCAGCCCCAGCATTTT. Translating it yields CASSLRTANQPQHF.

With regard to this clonotype: The junction departs from germline at one end; a sequencing error may be responsible. The gene calls are TRBV20-1 and TRBJ2-3; 9 nucleotides line up with TRBD2. Per germline, CDR1 DFQATT and CDR2 SNEGSKA (reference sequence). The CDR3 runs to 16 residues. In nucleotides, the CDR3 is TGCGGTGCGGGGGGGGCAGCTAGCGGGCGCACAGATACGCAGTATTTT. Translating it yields CGAGGAASGRTDTQYF.

The chain recombines TRBV29-1 with TRBJ1-2, with unresolved D. This CDR3 contains 12 residues. Trimming shortened V by 2 bases and J by 3 bases, and 7 bases separated the two germline ends. The germline CDR1 and CDR2 sequences are SQVTM and ANQGSEA. CDR3 amino acids: CSVESGDYGYTF. CDR3 DNA sequence: TGCAGCGTTGAATCTGGGGACTATGGCTACACCTTC.

CDR3 DNA: TGTGCCAGCAGTGTAACCCGGGGGGCAGGGGAGACCCAGTACTTC. It encodes CASSVTRGAGETQYF. The gene calls are TRBV2 and TRBJ2-5, with D tentatively TRBD2 (7 bases). V was shortened by 4 bases and J by 5 bases, with 17 bases between the two germline ends. Germline lookup yields CDR1 SNHLY and CDR2 FYNNEI. The CDR3 is made up of 15 amino acids. Full variable domain (missing parts from reference TRBV2 and TRBJ2-5): EPEVTQTPSHQVTQMGQEVILRCVPISNHLYFYWYRQILGQKVEFLVSFYNNEISEKSEIFDDQFSVERPDGSNFTLKIRSTKLEDSAMYFCASSVTRGAGETQYFGPGTRLLVL.

The gene calls are TRBV4-2 and TRBJ2-7; 8 bases fit TRBD1. This CDR3 region has 16 residues. V shed 1 base, J shed 2 bases, and the junction held 7 bases outside the gene matches. Germline-derived CDR1 and CDR2 are LGHNA and YNFKEQ. The CDR3 DNA reads as TGTGCCAGCAGCCAAGTAGGAGGACAGGGCGCCTACGAGCAGTACTTC. Protein: CASSQVGGQGAYEQYF.

The CDR3 protein is CASSQGWNNEQFF. In DNA, the CDR3 is TGCGCCAGCAGCCAAGGCTGGAACAATGAGCAGTTCTTC. The chain links TRBV4-3 to TRBJ2-1, with D hard to call. The CDR3 extends over 13 amino acids. V lost 1 base and J 5 bases, leaving 6 bases between the germline ends. Germline V gene lookup returns CDR1 LGHNA and CDR2 YSLEER.

This clonotype occurred a few times. This chain links TRBV2 with TRBJ1-4, with D possibly matching TRBD1 (5 bases). With 9 bases removed from V and 4 bases from J, the gap between germline ends came to 12 bases. Germline loops: CDR1 SNHLY, CDR2 FYNNEI. The CDR3 contains 13 residues. In DNA, the CDR3 is TGTGCCAGTCGACGGGACCGTAATGAAAAACTGTTTTTT. Protein product: CASRRDRNEKLFF.

This clonotype has just one count. The chain carries TRBV5-1 and TRBJ2-3, with 8 bases that match TRBD2. The trim removed 0 bases at V and 5 bases at J, leaving 5 bases unmatched. Germline lookup yields CDR1 SGHRS and CDR2 YFSETQ. There are 15 residues in the CDR3. In DNA form, the CDR3 reads TGCGCCAGCAGCTTGGAATCGGGGGGGCAAGATACGCAGTATTTT. It is translated as CASSLESGGQDTQYF.

The chain employs TRBV5-1 and TRBJ2-5; 7 bases line up with TRBD1. CDR1 is SGHRS, CDR2 YFSETQ, per germline. The CDR3 is made up of 12 amino acids. Unmatched junction bases numbered 0, after V lost 3 bases and J lost 4 bases. The CDR3 DNA reads TGCGCCAGCAGCTGGGACAGAGAGACCCAGTACTTC. This encodes CASSWDRETQYF.

The rearrangement uses TRBV29-1 and TRBJ2-1; 11 bases match TRBD2. In germline, CDR1 is SQVTM, CDR2 ANQGSEA. This CDR3 region has 15 residues. With V trimmed by 0 bases and J by 6 bases, 4 bases remained unmatched. Here the CDR3 reads CSVEDSGRAANEQFF. In nucleotides, the CDR3 is TGCAGCGTTGAAGATAGCGGGAGGGCCGCCAATGAGCAGTTCTTC.

CDR3 in amino acids: CSVEDSWTENYGYTF. The CDR3 coding sequence is TGCAGCGTTGAAGACAGCTGGACGGAAAACTATGGCTACACCTTC. The rearrangement links TRBV29-1 to TRBJ1-2; unclear D gene. Per the germline V gene, CDR1 is SQVTM and CDR2 is ANQGSEA. Trimming left V 0 bases short and J 2 bases short, with 13 bases between. The CDR3 extends over 15 amino acids.

The genes are TRBV9 and TRBJ2-1, with 8 bases identical to TRBD2. The CDR3 covers 17 residues. Germline V gene lookup returns CDR1 SGDLS and CDR2 YYNGEE. J was trimmed by 4 bases and V by 3 bases; bases with no gene match: 12. This CDR3 reads CASSARVGTRTYNEQFF. The CDR3 DNA reads as TGTGCCAGCAGCGCCCGAGTGGGGACTAGGACTTACAATGAGCAGTTCTTC.